Detailed here is one T cell receptor beta chain. The CDR3 spans 15 residues. The data stem from a study of PD-L1 blockade in urothelial cancer. Time point noted: pretreatment peripheral blood. Sequenced by immunoSEQ multiplex PCR; TCRdb stores in-frame clones only, minus some. The sample holds about 80,000 clones, around 81% seen once. This clonotype was sampled from a man in his forties with urothelial cancer. Sample: PBMCs, taken around atezolizumab (anti-PD-L1) treatment. The rearrangement links TRBV21-1 to TRBJ2-2; the D segment call TRBD2 is taken from the table without a DNA check. TRBV21-1 is recorded as a pseudogene. Here the CDR3 reads CASSSLGGRTGELFF. CDR3 nucleotide sequence: TGTGCCAGCAGCTCCTTAGGAGGGAGGACCGGGGAGCTGTTTTTT.